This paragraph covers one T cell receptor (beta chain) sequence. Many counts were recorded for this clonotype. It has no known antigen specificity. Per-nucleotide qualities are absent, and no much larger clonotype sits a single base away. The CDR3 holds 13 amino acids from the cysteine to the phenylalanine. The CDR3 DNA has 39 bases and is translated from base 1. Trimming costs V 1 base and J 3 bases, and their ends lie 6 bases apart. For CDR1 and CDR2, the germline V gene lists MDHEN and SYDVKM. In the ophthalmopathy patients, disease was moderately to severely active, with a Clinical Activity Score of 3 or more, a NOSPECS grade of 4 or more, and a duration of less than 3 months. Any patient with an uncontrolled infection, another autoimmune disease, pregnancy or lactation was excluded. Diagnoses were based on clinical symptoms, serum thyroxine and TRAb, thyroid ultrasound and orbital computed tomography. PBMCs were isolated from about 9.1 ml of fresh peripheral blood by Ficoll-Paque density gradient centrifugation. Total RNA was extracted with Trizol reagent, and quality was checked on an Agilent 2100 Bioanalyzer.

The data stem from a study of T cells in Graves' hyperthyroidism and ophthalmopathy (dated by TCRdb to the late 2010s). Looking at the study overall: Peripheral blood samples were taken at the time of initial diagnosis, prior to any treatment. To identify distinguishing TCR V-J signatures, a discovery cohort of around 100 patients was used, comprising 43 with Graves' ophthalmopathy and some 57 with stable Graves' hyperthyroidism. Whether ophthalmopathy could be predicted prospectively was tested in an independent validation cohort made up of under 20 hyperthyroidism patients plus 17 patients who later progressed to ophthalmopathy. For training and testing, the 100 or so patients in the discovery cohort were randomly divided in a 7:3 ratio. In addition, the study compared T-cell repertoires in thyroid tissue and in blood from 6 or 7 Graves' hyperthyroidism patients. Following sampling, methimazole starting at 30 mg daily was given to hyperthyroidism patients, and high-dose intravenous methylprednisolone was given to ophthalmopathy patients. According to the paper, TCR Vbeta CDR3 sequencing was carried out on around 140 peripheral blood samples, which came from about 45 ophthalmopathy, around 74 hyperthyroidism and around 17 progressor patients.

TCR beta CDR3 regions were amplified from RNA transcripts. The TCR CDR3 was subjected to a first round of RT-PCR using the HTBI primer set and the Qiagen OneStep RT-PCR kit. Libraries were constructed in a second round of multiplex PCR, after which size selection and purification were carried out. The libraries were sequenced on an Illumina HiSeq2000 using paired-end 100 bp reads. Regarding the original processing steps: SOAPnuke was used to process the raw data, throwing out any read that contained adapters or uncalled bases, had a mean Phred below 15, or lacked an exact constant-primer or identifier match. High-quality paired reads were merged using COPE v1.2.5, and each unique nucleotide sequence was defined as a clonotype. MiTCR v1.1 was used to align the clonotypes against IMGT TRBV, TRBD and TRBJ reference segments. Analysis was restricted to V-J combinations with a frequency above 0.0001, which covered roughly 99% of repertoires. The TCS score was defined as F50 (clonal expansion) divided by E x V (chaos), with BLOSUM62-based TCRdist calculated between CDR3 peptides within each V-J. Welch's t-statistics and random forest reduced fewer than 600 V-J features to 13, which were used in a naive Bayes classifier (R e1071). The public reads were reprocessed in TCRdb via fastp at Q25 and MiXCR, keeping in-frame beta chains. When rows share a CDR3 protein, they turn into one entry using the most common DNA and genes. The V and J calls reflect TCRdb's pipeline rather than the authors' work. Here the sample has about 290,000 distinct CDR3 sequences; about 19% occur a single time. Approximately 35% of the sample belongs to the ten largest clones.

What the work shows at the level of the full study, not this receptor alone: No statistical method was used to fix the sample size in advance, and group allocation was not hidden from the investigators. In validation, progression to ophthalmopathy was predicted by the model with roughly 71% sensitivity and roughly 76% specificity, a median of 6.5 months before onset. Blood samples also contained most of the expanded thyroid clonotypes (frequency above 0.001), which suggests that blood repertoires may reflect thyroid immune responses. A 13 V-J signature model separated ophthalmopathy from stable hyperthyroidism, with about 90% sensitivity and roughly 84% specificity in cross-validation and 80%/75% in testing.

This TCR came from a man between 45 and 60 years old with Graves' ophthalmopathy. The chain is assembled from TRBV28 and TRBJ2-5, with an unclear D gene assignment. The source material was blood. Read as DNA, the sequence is TGTGCCAGCAGTTTATATACGGAAGAGACCCAGTACTTC. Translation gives CASSLYTEETQYF.